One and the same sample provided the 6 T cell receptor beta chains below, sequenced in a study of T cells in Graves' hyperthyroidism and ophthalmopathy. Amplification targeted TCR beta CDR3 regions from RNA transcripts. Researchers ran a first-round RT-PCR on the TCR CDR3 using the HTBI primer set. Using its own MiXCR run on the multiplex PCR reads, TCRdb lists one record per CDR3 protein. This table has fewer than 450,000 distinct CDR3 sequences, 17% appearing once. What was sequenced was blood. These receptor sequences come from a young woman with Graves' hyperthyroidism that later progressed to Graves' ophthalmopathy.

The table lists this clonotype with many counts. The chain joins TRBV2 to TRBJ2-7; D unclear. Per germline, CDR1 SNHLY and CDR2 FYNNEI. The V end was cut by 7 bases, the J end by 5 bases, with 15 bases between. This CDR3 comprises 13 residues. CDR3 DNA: TGTGCCAGCAAGTACCTCTTCAGCGACGAGCAGTACTTC. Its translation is CASKYLFSDEQYF.

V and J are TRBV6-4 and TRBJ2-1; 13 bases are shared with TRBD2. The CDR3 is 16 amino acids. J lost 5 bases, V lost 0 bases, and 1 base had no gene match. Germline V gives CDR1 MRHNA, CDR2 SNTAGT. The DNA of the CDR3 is TGTGCCAGCAGTGACTCGACTAGCGGGGGGCACAATGAGCAGTTCTTC. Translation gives CASSDSTSGGHNEQFF.

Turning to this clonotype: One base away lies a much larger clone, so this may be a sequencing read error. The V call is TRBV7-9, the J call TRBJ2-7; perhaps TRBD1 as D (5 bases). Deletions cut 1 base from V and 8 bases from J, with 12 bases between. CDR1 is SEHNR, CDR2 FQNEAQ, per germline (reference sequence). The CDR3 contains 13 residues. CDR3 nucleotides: TGTGCCAGCAGCTTAGTTGGGTCGGACAAGCAGTACTTC. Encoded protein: CASSLVGSDKQYF.

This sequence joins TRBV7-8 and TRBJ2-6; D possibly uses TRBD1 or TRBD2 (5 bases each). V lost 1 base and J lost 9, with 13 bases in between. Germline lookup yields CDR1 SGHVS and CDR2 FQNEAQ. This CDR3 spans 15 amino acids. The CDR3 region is CASSLDRGLGNVLTF. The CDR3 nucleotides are TGTGCCAGCAGCTTAGACCGGGGCCTTGGCAACGTCCTGACTTTC.

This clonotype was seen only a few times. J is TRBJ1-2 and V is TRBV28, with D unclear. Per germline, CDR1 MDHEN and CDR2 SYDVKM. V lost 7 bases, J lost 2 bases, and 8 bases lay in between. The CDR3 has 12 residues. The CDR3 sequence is CASTGMNYGYTF. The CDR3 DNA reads TGTGCCAGCACTGGGATGAACTATGGCTACACCTTC.

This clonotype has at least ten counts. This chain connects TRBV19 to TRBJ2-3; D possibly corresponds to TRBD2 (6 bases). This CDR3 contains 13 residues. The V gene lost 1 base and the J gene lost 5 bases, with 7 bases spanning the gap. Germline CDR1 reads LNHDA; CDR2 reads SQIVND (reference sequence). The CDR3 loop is CASSIVGGDTQYF. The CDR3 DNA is TGTGCCAGTAGTATAGTCGGGGGAGATACGCAGTATTTT.